This T cell receptor (beta chain) was sequenced in a study of blood T cell repertoires in COVID-19. Study in general: Whether acute or convalescent, the COVID-19 samples came from the United States, Italy and Spain. Nucleic acid was either cDNA or gDNA, and it came from T cells, B-cell-depleted T cells, or PBMCs.

This clone was picked up one time. The study drew participants aged about 18 to 95 years from approximately 23 US areas. As handled by the study authors: Amplification of reference gene primers was used by the study to estimate nucleated cell counts. Clones were sequenced by immunoSEQ multiplex PCR, and TCRdb holds only the in-frame ones, with some missing. The DNA gave D and trimming, while V, J and clone size come from that table. In the table there are 250,000 to 300,000 clones, 80% to 85% of which are singletons. V trimming: 4 bases; J trimming: 5 bases; junction bases outside the gene matches: 10. CDR1 is SGHAT and CDR2 is FQNNGV in the germline V gene. The CDR3 covers 15 residues.

Material for sequencing was PBMCs or T cells enriched from blood (not recorded which). The rearrangement uses TRBV11-2 and TRBJ2-7; the match to TRBD1 covers 8 bases. The origin of this receptor is a man aged 45-65 years who had recovered from COVID-19. CDR3: CASSSSPGGRNEQYF. CDR3 DNA: TGTGCCAGCAGCTCCTCCCCAGGGGGCCGCAACGAGCAGTACTTC.